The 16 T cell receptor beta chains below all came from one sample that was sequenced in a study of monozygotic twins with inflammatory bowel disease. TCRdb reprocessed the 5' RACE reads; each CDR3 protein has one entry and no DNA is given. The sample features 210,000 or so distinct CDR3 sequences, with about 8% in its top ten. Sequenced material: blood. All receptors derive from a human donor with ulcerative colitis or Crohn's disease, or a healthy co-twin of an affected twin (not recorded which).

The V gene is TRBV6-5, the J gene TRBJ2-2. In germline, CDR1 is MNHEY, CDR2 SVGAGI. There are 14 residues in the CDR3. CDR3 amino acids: CASSSPRFTGELFF.

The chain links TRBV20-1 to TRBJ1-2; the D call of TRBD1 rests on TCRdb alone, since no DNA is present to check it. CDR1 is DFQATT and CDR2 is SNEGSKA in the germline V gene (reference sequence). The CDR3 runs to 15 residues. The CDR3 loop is CSARGRTGHPDGYTF.

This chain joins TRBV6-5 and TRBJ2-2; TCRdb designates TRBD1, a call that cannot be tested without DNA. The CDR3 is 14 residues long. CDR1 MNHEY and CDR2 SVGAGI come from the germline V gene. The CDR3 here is CASSYSQGIGELFF.

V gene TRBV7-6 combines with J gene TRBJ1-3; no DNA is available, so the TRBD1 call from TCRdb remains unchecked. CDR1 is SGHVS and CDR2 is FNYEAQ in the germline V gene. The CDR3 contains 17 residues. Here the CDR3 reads CASSLKGGKGSGNTIYF.

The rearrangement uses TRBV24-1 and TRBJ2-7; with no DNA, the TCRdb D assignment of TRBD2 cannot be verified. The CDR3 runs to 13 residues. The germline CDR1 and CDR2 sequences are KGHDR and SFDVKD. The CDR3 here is CATSDRLRREQYF.

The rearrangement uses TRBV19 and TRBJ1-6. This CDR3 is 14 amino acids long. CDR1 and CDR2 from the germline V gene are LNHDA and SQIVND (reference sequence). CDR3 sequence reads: CASSMWGNNSPLHF.

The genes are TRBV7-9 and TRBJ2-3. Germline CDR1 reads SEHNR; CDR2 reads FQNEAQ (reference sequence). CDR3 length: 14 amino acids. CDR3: CASSELLSTDTQYF.

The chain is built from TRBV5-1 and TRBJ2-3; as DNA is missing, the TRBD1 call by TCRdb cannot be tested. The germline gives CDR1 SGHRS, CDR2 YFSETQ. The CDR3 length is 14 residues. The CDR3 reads CASSTGAVTDTQYF.

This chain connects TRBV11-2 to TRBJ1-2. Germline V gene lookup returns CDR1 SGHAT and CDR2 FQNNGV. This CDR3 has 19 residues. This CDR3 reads CASSLGVGSKQLANYGYTF.

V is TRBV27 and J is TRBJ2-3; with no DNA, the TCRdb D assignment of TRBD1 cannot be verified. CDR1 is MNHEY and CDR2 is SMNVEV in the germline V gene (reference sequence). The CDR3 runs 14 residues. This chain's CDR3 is CASSTTGGTATQYF.

CDR3 sequence: CASSLGVAGELFF. The rearrangement joins TRBV4-2 to TRBJ2-2; no DNA is available, so the TRBD1 call from TCRdb remains unchecked. Germline assignment: CDR1 LGHNA and CDR2 YNFKEQ. The length of the CDR3 is 13 residues.

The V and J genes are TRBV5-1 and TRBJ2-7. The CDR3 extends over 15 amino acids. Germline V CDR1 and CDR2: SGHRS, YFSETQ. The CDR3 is CASSLENLGSYEQYF.

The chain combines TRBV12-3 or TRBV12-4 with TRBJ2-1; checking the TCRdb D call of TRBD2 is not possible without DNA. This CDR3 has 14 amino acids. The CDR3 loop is CASSMGPEGNEQFF.

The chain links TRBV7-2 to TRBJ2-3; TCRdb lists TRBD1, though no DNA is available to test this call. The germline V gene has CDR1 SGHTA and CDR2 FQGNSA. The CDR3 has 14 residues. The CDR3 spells CASSRTPGTDTQYF.

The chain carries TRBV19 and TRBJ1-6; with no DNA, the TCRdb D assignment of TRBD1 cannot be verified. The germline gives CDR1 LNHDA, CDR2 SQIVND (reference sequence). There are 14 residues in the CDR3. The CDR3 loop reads CASSFRQGESPLHF. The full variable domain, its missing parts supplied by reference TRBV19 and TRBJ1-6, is DGGITQSPKYLFRKEGQNVTLSCEQNLNHDAMYWYRQDPGQGLRLIYYSQIVNDFQKGDIAEGYSVSREKKESFPLTVTSAQKNPTAFYLCASSFRQGESPLHFGNGTRLTVT.

The CDR3 is CASSLGAALNTEAFF. V usage is TRBV27 and J usage is TRBJ1-1. The CDR3 extends over 15 amino acids. CDR1 and CDR2 (germline): MNHEY, SMNVEV (reference sequence).